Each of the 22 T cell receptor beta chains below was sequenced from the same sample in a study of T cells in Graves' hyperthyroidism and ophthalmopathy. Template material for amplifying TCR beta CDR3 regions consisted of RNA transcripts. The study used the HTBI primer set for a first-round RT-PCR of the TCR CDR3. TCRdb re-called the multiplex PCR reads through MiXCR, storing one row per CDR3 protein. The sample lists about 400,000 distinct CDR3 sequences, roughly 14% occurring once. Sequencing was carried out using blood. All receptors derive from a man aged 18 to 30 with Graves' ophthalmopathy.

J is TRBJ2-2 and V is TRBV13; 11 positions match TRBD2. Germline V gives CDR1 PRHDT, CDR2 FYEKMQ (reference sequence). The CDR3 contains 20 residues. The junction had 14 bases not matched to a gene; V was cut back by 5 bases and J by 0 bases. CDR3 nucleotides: TGTGCCAGCAGCCCAAAGGTGGGGACTAGCGGAAGTCCGAACACCGGGGAGCTGTTTTTT. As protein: CASSPKVGTSGSPNTGELFF.

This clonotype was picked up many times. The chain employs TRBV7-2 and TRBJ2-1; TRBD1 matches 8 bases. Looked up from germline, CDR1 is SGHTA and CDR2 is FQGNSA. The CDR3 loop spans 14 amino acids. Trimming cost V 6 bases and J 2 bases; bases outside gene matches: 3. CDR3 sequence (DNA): TGTGCCAGCAGGACGGACAGGGCCTACAATGAGCAGTTCTTC. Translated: CASRTDRAYNEQFF. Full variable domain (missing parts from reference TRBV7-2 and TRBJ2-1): GAGVSQSPSNKVTEKGKDVELRCDPISGHTALYWYRQSLGQGLEFLIYFQGNSAPDKSGLPSDRFSAERTGGSVSTLTIQRTQQEDSAVYLCASRTDRAYNEQFFGPGTRLTVL.

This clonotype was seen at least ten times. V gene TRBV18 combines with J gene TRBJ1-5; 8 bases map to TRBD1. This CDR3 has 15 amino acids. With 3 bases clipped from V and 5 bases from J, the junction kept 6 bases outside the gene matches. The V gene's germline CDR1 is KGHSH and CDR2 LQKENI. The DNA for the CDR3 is TGTGCCAGCTCACCCGGGACAGGAGCCGATCAGCCCCAGCATTTT. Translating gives CASSPGTGADQPQHF.

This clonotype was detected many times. The CDR3 sequence: CATREIDRYTAFF. CDR3 DNA sequence: TGTGCCACCAGAGAGATCGACAGGTATACAGCTTTCTTT. This chain joins TRBV15 and TRBJ1-1; a weak D match, TRBD1 (6 bases). Germline lookup yields CDR1 LNHNV and CDR2 YYDKDF (reference sequence). V was cut by 6 bases and J by 10 bases, with 18 bases left in between. The CDR3 length is 13 residues.

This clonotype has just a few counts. The CDR3: CASSESSGNYGYTF. Written as DNA, the CDR3 is TGCGCCAGCAGTGAGTCGTCAGGGAACTATGGCTACACCTTC. The rearrangement uses TRBV10-2 and TRBJ1-2; TRBD1 is a possible D gene (5 bases). CDR1 is WSHSY and CDR2 is SAAADI in the germline V gene. V lost 0 bases, J lost 2 bases, and 7 bases lay in between. CDR3 size: 14 residues.

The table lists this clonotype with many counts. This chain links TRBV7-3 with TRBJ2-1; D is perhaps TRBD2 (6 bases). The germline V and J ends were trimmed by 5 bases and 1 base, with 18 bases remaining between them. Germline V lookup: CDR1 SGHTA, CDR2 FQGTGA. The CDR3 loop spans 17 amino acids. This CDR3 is CASSPMPLRGSYNEQFF. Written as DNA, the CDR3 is TGTGCCAGCAGCCCTATGCCCCTGCGGGGTTCCTACAATGAGCAGTTCTTC.

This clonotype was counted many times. The CDR3 is CASSLAGRAFYNEQFF. The CDR3 DNA follows: TGTGCCAGCAGCTTAGCGGGCAGGGCCTTCTACAATGAGCAGTTCTTC. The chain employs TRBV7-9 and TRBJ2-1, with a possible D match to TRBD1 (5 bases). From germline, CDR1 is SEHNR and CDR2 FQNEAQ (reference sequence). Trimming removed 0 bases at V and 3 bases at J, with 12 bases between. The CDR3 sequence is 16 residues long.

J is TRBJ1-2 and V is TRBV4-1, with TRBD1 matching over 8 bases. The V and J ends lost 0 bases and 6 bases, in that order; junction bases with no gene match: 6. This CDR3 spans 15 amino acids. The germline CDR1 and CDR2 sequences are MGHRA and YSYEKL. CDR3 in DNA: TGCGCCAGCAGCCAAGACGAGGCAGGGGGCAATGGCTACACCTTC. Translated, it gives CASSQDEAGGNGYTF.

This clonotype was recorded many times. As DNA, the CDR3 is TGTGCCAGCAGTGGGCAGGGGATTTCACCCCTCCACTTT. Translating gives CASSGQGISPLHF. The V and J genes are TRBV12-3 or TRBV12-4 and TRBJ1-6, with D possibly being TRBD1 (6 bases). The CDR3 has 13 amino acids. V lost 5 bases, J lost 9 bases, and 11 bases lay in between.

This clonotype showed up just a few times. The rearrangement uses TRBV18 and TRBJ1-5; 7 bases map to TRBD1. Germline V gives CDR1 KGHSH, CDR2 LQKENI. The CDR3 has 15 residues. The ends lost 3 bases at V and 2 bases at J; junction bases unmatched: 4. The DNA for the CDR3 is TGTGCCAGCTCACCCCCCGGGACAGGCAATCAGCCCCAGCATTTT. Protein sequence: CASSPPGTGNQPQHF.

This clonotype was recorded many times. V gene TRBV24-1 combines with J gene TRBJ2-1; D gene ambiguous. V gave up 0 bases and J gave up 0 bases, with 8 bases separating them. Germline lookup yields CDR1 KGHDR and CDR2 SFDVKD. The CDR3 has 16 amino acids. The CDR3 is CATSDLAWASYNEQFF. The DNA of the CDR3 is TGTGCCACCAGTGATTTGGCCTGGGCCTCCTACAATGAGCAGTTCTTC.

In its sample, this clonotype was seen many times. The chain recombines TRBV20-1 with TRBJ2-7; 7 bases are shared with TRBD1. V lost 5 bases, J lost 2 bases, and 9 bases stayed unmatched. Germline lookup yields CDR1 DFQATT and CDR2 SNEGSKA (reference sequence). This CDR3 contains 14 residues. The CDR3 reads CSAPTGTATYEQYF. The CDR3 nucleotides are TGCAGTGCTCCTACCGGGACAGCGACCTACGAGCAGTACTTC.

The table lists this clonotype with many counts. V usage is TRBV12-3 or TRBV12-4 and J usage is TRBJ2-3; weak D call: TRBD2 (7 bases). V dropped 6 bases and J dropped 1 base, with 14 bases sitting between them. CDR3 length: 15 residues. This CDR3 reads CASSVGGVRTDTQYF. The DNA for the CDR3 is TGTGCCAGCAGCGTAGGGGGGGTGCGCACAGATACGCAGTATTTT.

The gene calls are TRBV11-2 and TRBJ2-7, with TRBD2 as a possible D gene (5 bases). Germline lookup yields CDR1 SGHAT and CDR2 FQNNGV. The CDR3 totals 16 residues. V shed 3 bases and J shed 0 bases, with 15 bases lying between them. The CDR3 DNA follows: TGTGCCAGCAGCTTGGGTCCAGCGGTGAGCTCCTACGAGCAGTACTTC. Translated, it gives CASSLGPAVSSYEQYF.

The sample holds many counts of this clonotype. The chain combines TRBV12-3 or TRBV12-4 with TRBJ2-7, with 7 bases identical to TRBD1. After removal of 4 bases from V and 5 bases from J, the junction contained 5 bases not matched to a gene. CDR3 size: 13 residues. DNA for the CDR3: TGTGCCAGCAGTTCGACAGGGTACCACGAGCAGTACTTC. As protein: CASSSTGYHEQYF.

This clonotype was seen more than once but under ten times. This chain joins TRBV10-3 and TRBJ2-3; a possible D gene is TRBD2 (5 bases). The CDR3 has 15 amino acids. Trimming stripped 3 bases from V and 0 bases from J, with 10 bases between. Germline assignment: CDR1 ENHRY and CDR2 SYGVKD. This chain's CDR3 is CAISELGGSTDTQYF. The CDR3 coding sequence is TGTGCCATCAGTGAACTAGGCGGGAGCACAGATACGCAGTATTTT.

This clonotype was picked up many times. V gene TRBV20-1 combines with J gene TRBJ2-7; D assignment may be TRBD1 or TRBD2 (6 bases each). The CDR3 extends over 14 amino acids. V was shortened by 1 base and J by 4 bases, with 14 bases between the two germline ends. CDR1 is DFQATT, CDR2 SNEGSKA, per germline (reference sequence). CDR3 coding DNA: TGCAGTGCTAGAGTTAGGACAGCGGGTTACGAGCAGTACTTC. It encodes CSARVRTAGYEQYF.

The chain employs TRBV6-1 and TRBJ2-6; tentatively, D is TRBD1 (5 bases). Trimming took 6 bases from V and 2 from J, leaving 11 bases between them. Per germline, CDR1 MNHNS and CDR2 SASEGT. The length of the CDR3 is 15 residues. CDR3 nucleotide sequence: TGTGCCAGCAGACCACCAGGGACTGGGGCCAACGTCCTGACTTTC. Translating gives CASRPPGTGANVLTF.

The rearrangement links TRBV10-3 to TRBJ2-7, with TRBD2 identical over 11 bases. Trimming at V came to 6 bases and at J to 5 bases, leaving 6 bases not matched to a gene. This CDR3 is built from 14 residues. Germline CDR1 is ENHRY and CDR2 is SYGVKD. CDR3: CAISLAGGTHEQYF. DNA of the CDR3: TGTGCCATCAGCCTAGCGGGAGGAACCCACGAGCAGTACTTC.

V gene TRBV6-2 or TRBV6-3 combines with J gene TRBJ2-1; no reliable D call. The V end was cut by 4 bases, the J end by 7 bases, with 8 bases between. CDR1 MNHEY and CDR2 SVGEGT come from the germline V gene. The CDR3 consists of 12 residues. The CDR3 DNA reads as TGTGCCAGCAGTTTCCTAGAGAATGAGCAGTTCTTC. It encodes CASSFLENEQFF.

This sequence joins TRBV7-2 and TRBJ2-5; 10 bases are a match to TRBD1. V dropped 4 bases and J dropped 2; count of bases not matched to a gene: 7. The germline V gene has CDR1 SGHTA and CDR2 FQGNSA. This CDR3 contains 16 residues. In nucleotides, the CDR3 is TGTGCCAGCAGCTCTGGGACAGGGGTCGCACAAGAGACCCAGTACTTC. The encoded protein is CASSSGTGVAQETQYF. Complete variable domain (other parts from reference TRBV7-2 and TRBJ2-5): GAGVSQSPSNKVTEKGKDVELRCDPISGHTALYWYRQSLGQGLEFLIYFQGNSAPDKSGLPSDRFSAERTGGSVSTLTIQRTQQEDSAVYLCASSSGTGVAQETQYFGPGTRLLVL.

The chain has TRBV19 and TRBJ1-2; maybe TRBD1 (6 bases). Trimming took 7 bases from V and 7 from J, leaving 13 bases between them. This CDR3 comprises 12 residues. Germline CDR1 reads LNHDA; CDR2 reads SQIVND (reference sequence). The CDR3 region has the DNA TGTGCCAGTACCCTAGGAGGGGGTGGCTACACCTTC. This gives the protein CASTLGGGGYTF.